This is a list of T cell receptor beta chains from one sample in a study of cytotoxic CD8 clonotypes in ibrutinib-treated CLL. Method: immunoSEQ multiplex PCR; TCRdb's copy keeps in-frame clones and lacks some. This sample has approximately 130,000 clones; around four fifths occur once, and the top ten carry 2.5% to 3.5%. The sample consisted of PBMCs, taken after 24 months of ibrutinib treatment. The receptors derive from a human donor with chronic lymphocytic leukemia. CDR3s include the opening cysteine and the closing phenylalanine or tryptophan. The D gene is left open where the match is weak. Some rows mark clone size as missing; the rest say once, few, many or name a class of expanded clone.

D: .
length: 14
V: TRBV5-6
J: TRBJ1-1
size: .
CDR3: CASTQLSGNTEAFF
DNA: TGTGCCAGCACCCAACTCAGTGGGAACACTGAAGCTTTCTTT

D: .
length: 12
V: TRBV14
J: TRBJ2-5
size: .
CDR3: CASSSERRTQYF
DNA: TGTGCCAGCAGCTCTGAGAGACGAACCCAGTACTTC

D: TRBD1
length: 14
V: TRBV2
J: TRBJ2-7
size: .
CDR3: CASSPGQGEYEQYF
DNA: TGTGCCAGCAGCCCGGGACAGGGAGAGTACGAGCAGTACTTC

D: .
length: 14
V: TRBV27
J: TRBJ1-6
size: .
CDR3: CASSFSSYNSPLHF
DNA: TGTGCCAGCAGTTTCAGCTCCTATAATTCACCCCTCCACTTT

D: .
length: 15
V: TRBV27
J: TRBJ1-5
size: few
CDR3: CASSLGRGSNQPQHF
DNA: TGTGCCAGCAGTTTAGGAAGGGGAAGCAATCAGCCCCAGCATTTT

D: .
length: 14
V: TRBV30
J: TRBJ1-3
size: .
CDR3: CARSDTSSGNTIYF
DNA: TGTGCCCGCTCCGACACCTCCTCTGGAAACACCATATATTTT

D: TRBD1
length: 16
V: TRBV7-2
J: TRBJ2-2
size: .
CDR3: CASSLRTGGSTGELFF
DNA: TGTGCCAGCAGCCTTCGGACAGGGGGGAGCACCGGGGAGCTGTTTTTT

D: .
length: 15
V: TRBV6-1
J: TRBJ1-2
size: many
CDR3: CASSEAGRRAYGYTF
DNA: TGTGCCAGCAGTGAAGCGGGCAGACGAGCCTATGGCTACACCTTC

D: .
length: 15
V: TRBV6-5
J: TRBJ2-5
size: .
CDR3: CASSTPTGYQETQYF
DNA: TGTGCCAGCAGTACTCCCACGGGGTACCAAGAGACCCAGTACTTC

D: .
length: 17
V: TRBV7-2
J: TRBJ2-2
size: .
CDR3: CASSLGTRGQATGELFF
DNA: TGTGCCAGCAGCTTAGGTACCCGGGGGCAGGCCACCGGGGAGCTGTTTTTT

D: TRBD1
length: 15
V: TRBV4-3
J: TRBJ2-7
size: .
CDR3: CASSQGPGQGYEQYF
DNA: TGCGCCAGCAGCCAAGGGCCGGGACAGGGCTACGAGCAGTACTTC

D: .
length: 13
V: TRBV5-4
J: TRBJ1-1
size: .
CDR3: CASSAQGNTEAFF
DNA: TGTGCCAGCAGCGCCCAGGGGAACACTGAAGCTTTCTTT

D: .
length: 12
V: TRBV7-9
J: TRBJ1-1
size: once
CDR3: CASSLSRAEAFF
DNA: TGTGCCAGCAGCTTATCGAGGGCTGAAGCTTTCTTT

D: .
length: 14
V: TRBV7-2
J: TRBJ1-1
size: .
CDR3: CASTPTLLNTEAFF
DNA: TGTGCCAGCACCCCGACCCTTTTAAACACTGAAGCTTTCTTT

D: .
length: 16
V: TRBV11-1
J: TRBJ1-2
size: .
CDR3: CASSLGHRQGDYGYTF
DNA: TGTGCCAGCAGCTTAGGTCATCGGCAGGGCGACTATGGCTACACCTTC

D: .
length: 15
V: TRBV4-2
J: TRBJ1-2
size: .
CDR3: CASSQDARGGYGYTF
DNA: TGTGCCAGCAGCCAAGATGCAAGGGGAGGGTATGGCTACACCTTC

D: TRBD1
length: 16
V: TRBV28
J: TRBJ1-2
size: .
CDR3: CASSHLTGGQGEGYTF
DNA: TGTGCCAGCAGTCACCTTACAGGGGGACAGGGTGAAGGCTACACCTTC

D: TRBD1
length: 13
V: TRBV6-1
J: TRBJ1-1
size: once
CDR3: CASSDRGRTEAFF
DNA: TGTGCCAGCAGTGACAGGGGGCGAACTGAAGCTTTCTTT

D: .
length: 17
V: TRBV4-1
J: TRBJ1-1
size: .
CDR3: CASSQGGRGEMNTEAFF
DNA: TGCGCCAGCAGCCAAGGGGGGAGAGGGGAAATGAACACTGAAGCTTTCTTT

D: .
length: 14
V: TRBV6-1
J: TRBJ2-5
size: .
CDR3: CASSEGWGSATQYF
DNA: TGTGCCAGCAGTGAAGGGTGGGGGAGCGCGACCCAGTACTTC

D: TRBD2
length: 15
V: TRBV7-2
J: TRBJ2-2
size: .
CDR3: CASSRLAGLTGELFF
DNA: TGTGCCAGCAGTCGACTAGCGGGGCTCACCGGGGAGCTGTTTTTT

D: .
length: 12
V: TRBV27
J: TRBJ1-2
size: .
CDR3: CASRADSYGYTF
DNA: TGTGCCAGCAGGGCGGACAGCTATGGCTACACCTTC

D: TRBD1
length: 15
V: TRBV6-1
J: TRBJ1-2
size: .
CDR3: CASSERGTDNYGYTF
DNA: TGTGCCAGCAGTGAACGTGGGACAGATAACTATGGCTACACCTTC

D: .
length: 14
V: TRBV19
J: TRBJ1-2
size: .
CDR3: CASSLGGVIYGYTF
DNA: TGTGCCAGTAGCCTTGGTGGGGTGATATATGGCTACACCTTC

D: .
length: 14
V: TRBV28
J: TRBJ1-1
size: .
CDR3: CASQGGVMNTEAFF
DNA: TGTGCCAGCCAAGGGGGGGTAATGAACACTGAAGCTTTCTTT

D: .
length: 13
V: TRBV5-1
J: TRBJ1-2
size: .
CDR3: CASSTRTGMGYTF
DNA: TGCGCCAGCAGCACTAGGACCGGAATGGGCTACACCTTC

D: TRBD2
length: 18
V: TRBV7-2
J: TRBJ2-3
size: .
CDR3: CASSPRSGLAGGPDTQYF
DNA: TGTGCCAGCAGCCCACGCAGTGGGCTAGCGGGGGGGCCTGATACGCAGTATTTT

D: .
length: 18
V: TRBV27
J: TRBJ1-2
size: .
CDR3: CASSPRLQGPPFNYGYTF
DNA: TGTGCCAGCAGTCCCCGACTCCAGGGCCCCCCCTTTAACTATGGCTACACCTTC

D: .
length: 15
V: TRBV7-2
J: TRBJ1-5
size: once
CDR3: CASSLDWGASQPQHF
DNA: TGTGCCAGCAGCTTAGACTGGGGGGCTAGTCAGCCCCAGCATTTT

D: .
length: 14
V: TRBV4-3
J: TRBJ2-7
size: once
CDR3: CASSHVAGDYEQYF
DNA: TGCGCCAGCAGCCATGTGGCAGGGGACTACGAGCAGTACTTC

D: TRBD1
length: 15
V: TRBV7-2
J: TRBJ1-2
size: .
CDR3: CASSPRGGTDYGYTF
DNA: TGTGCCAGCAGCCCTAGGGGGGGGACAGATTATGGCTACACCTTC

D: TRBD1
length: 12
V: TRBV6-5
J: TRBJ1-2
size: once
CDR3: CASRDSTLGYTF
DNA: TGTGCCAGCCGGGACAGCACTTTAGGCTACACCTTC

D: TRBD1
length: 14
V: TRBV6-1
J: TRBJ1-6
size: .
CDR3: CASNRDRGHSPLHF
DNA: TGTGCCAGCAATAGGGACAGGGGGCACTCACCCCTCCACTTT

D: .
length: 19
V: TRBV7-8
J: TRBJ2-6
size: .
CDR3: CASSLVGGWVNSGANVLTF
DNA: TGTGCCAGCAGCTTAGTGGGGGGTTGGGTTAACTCTGGGGCCAACGTCCTGACTTTC

D: .
length: 11
V: TRBV7-2
J: TRBJ2-1
size: few
CDR3: CASSLAYEQFF
DNA: TGTGCCAGCAGCTTAGCGTATGAGCAGTTCTTC

D: TRBD1
length: 15
V: TRBV5-6
J: TRBJ2-5
size: .
CDR3: CASSLLGTGQETQYF
DNA: TGTGCCAGCAGCTTGCTAGGGACAGGCCAAGAGACCCAGTACTTC

D: .
length: 12
V: TRBV19
J: TRBJ2-5
size: .
CDR3: CASRTGRETQYF
DNA: TGTGCCAGTAGGACCGGCCGGGAGACCCAGTACTTC

D: .
length: 15
V: TRBV7-2
J: TRBJ1-2
size: .
CDR3: CASSIQGGGTFGYTF
DNA: TGTGCCAGCAGCATCCAGGGCGGGGGTACGTTTGGCTACACCTTC

D: .
length: 18
V: TRBV5-1
J: TRBJ1-3
size: .
CDR3: CASKPNPHGAGGGNTIYF
DNA: TGCGCCAGCAAACCAAACCCCCATGGGGCAGGTGGGGGAAACACCATATATTTT

D: TRBD1
length: 15
V: TRBV5-4
J: TRBJ1-1
size: .
CDR3: CASSLAEAGGTEAFF
DNA: TGTGCCAGCAGCTTGGCCGAGGCAGGGGGGACTGAAGCTTTCTTT

D: .
length: 10
V: TRBV28
J: TRBJ1-3
size: few
CDR3: CASWGNTIYF
DNA: TGTGCCTCCTGGGGAAACACCATATATTTT

D: TRBD2
length: 13
V: TRBV29-1
J: TRBJ2-7
size: .
CDR3: CSVEQAGADEQYF
DNA: TGCAGCGTTGAACAAGCGGGGGCGGACGAGCAGTACTTC

D: .
length: 15
V: TRBV13
J: TRBJ2-7
size: .
CDR3: CASSNRGAGRYEQYF
DNA: TGTGCCAGCAGCAACCGGGGGGCGGGGAGATACGAGCAGTACTTC

D: TRBD1
length: 17
V: TRBV7-9
J: TRBJ2-7
size: .
CDR3: CASSLVGTGRGKDEQYF
DNA: TGTGCCAGCAGCTTAGTAGGGACAGGGAGGGGGAAGGACGAGCAGTACTTC

D: .
length: 17
V: TRBV5-6
J: TRBJ1-4
size: .
CDR3: CASSWRGLASTNEKLFF
DNA: TGTGCCAGCAGCTGGAGGGGCTTGGCCTCAACTAATGAAAAACTGTTTTTT

D: TRBD1
length: 16
V: TRBV6-6
J: TRBJ1-3
size: .
CDR3: CASSTLGTGTGNTIYF
DNA: TGTGCCAGCAGTACACTGGGGACAGGGACTGGAAACACCATATATTTT

D: .
length: 15
V: TRBV18
J: TRBJ1-5
size: .
CDR3: CASSQDGYSNQPQHF
DNA: TGTGCCAGCTCGCAGGACGGATATAGCAATCAGCCCCAGCATTTT

D: .
length: 12
V: TRBV12-1
J: TRBJ2-7
size: .
CDR3: CASSTTDSSRYF
DNA: TGTGCCAGCAGCACCACTGACAGTAGTCGGTACTTC

D: .
length: 13
V: TRBV7-2
J: TRBJ2-5
size: .
CDR3: CASSLEDRETQYF
DNA: TGTGCCAGCAGCCTCGAGGATCGGGAGACCCAGTACTTC

D: .
length: 14
V: TRBV6-1
J: TRBJ1-5
size: .
CDR3: CASSELLGNQPQHF
DNA: TGTGCCAGCAGTGAACTTTTGGGCAATCAGCCCCAGCATTTT

D: .
length: 13
V: TRBV10-3
J: TRBJ1-2
size: .
CDR3: CAISEMMVYGYTF
DNA: TGTGCCATCAGTGAGATGATGGTCTATGGCTACACCTTC

D: TRBD1
length: 14
V: TRBV6-5
J: TRBJ2-5
size: .
CDR3: CASSQQGIEETQYF
DNA: TGTGCCAGCAGTCAACAGGGGATTGAAGAGACCCAGTACTTC

D: .
length: 13
V: TRBV11-2
J: TRBJ1-4
size: .
CDR3: CASSPLIGEKLFF
DNA: TGTGCCAGCAGCCCCCTTATTGGAGAAAAACTGTTTTTT

D: .
length: 13
V: TRBV19
J: TRBJ2-1
size: .
CDR3: CASTPPSYNEQFF
DNA: TGTGCCAGTACCCCACCGTCCTACAATGAGCAGTTCTTC

D: .
length: 13
V: TRBV28
J: TRBJ2-7
size: .
CDR3: CASRPGHTYEQYF
DNA: TGTGCCAGCAGGCCTGGACACACCTACGAGCAGTACTTC

D: .
length: 14
V: TRBV4-1
J: TRBJ2-7
size: .
CDR3: CASSQFFLSYEQYF
DNA: TGCGCCAGCAGCCAATTTTTCCTCTCCTACGAGCAGTACTTC